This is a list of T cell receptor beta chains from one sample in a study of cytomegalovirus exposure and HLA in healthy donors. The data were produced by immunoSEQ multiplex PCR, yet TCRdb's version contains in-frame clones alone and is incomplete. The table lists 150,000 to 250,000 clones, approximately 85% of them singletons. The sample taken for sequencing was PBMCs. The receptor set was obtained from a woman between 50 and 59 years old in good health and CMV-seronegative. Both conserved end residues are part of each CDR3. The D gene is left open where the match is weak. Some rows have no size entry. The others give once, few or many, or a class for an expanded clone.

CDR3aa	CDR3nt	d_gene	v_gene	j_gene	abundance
CASKGSGRSTYTYNEQFF	TGCGCCAGCAAAGGTAGCGGGAGATCAACGTACACTTACAATGAGCAGTTCTTC	TRBD2	TRBV10-2	TRBJ2-1	NA
CASTSGGAANTEAFF	TGTGCCAGCACTAGCGGGGGTGCGGCGAACACTGAAGCTTTCTTT	NA	TRBV7-8	TRBJ1-1	NA
CASSRTGSYEQYF	TGCGCCAGCAGCCGGACAGGATCCTACGAGCAGTACTTC	TRBD1	TRBV5-1	TRBJ2-7	NA
CASSFKQGRDQPQHF	TGTGCCAGCAGTTTCAAGCAGGGCCGGGATCAGCCCCAGCATTTT	NA	TRBV27	TRBJ1-5	NA
CASSLLGQTYEQYF	TGTGCCAGCAGTTTGTTGGGACAGACCTACGAGCAGTACTTC	TRBD1	TRBV27	TRBJ2-7	NA
CASALGQGRREKLFF	TGTGCCAGCGCCTTGGGACAGGGGCGGCGGGAAAAACTGTTTTTT	TRBD1	TRBV6-1	TRBJ1-4	NA
CASSVGRAYEQYF	TGTGCCAGTAGTGTCGGGAGGGCCTACGAGCAGTACTTC	TRBD2	TRBV19	TRBJ2-7	once
CASSERTGAWEQFF	TGTGCCAGCAGTGAGCGGACAGGTGCTTGGGAGCAGTTCTTC	TRBD1	TRBV6-1	TRBJ2-1	few
CAHSDSYEQYF	TGTGCCCACTCTGACTCCTACGAGCAGTACTTC	NA	TRBV28	TRBJ2-7	NA
CASRGRGLAGVNYNEQFF	TGTGCCAGCAGGGGTAGGGGACTAGCGGGAGTCAACTACAATGAGCAGTTCTTC	TRBD2	TRBV25-1	TRBJ2-1	NA
CASSPGRDTQYF	TGTGCCAGCAGTCCAGGGCGCGATACGCAGTATTTT	NA	TRBV6-6	TRBJ2-3	NA
CASSQGTNYGYTF	TGTGCCAGCAGCCAGGGGACAAACTATGGCTACACCTTC	NA	TRBV14	TRBJ1-2	few
CASSELDSNQPQHF	TGCGCCAGCAGTGAGTTAGATAGCAATCAGCCCCAGCATTTT	NA	TRBV10-2	TRBJ1-5	NA
CASSPYIGGGEKLFF	TGTGCCAGCTCACCATATATAGGGGGCGGAGAAAAACTGTTTTTT	TRBD1	TRBV18	TRBJ1-4	NA
CASRDRGNTEAFF	TGCGCCAGCAGAGACAGGGGAAACACTGAAGCTTTCTTT	TRBD1	TRBV5-1	TRBJ1-1	NA
CASSSQGADTQYF	TGTGCCAGCAGCTCCCAGGGGGCAGATACGCAGTATTTT	TRBD1	TRBV7-2	TRBJ2-3	once
CASSLGGVNTEAFF	TGTGCCAGCAGCCTCGGGGGAGTGAACACTGAAGCTTTCTTT	NA	TRBV7-8	TRBJ1-1	NA
CASSTPATGGYEQYF	TGTGCCAGTAGTACACCCGCAACAGGGGGCTACGAGCAGTACTTC	TRBD1	TRBV19	TRBJ2-7	NA
CASSLEGTSGGPQYF	TGTGCCAGCAGCTTGGAGGGGACTAGCGGGGGGCCACAGTACTTC	TRBD2	TRBV5-8	TRBJ2-7	NA
CASSIRTRRTGANVLTF	TGTGCCAGCAGCATACGGACACGACGAACTGGGGCCAACGTCCTGACTTTC	NA	TRBV21-1	TRBJ2-6	NA
CASSYTGNTIYF	TGTGCCAGCAGTTATACTGGAAACACCATATATTTT	NA	TRBV27	TRBJ1-3	NA
CASSSGQGGARGELFF	TGTGCCAGCAGCTCCGGACAGGGAGGGGCGAGGGGGGAGCTGTTTTTT	NA	TRBV7-3	TRBJ2-2	NA
CASSRGAGDYNEQFF	TGTGCCAGCAGTCGAGGAGCGGGGGATTACAATGAGCAGTTCTTC	TRBD2	TRBV2	TRBJ2-1	few
CASSLYIGGDTGSYTF	TGTGCCAGCAGTCTTTACATAGGGGGGGACACAGGGAGCTACACCTTC	NA	TRBV2	TRBJ1-2	NA
CASKAGAKNEQYF	TGTGCCAGCAAGGCAGGGGCGAAAAACGAGCAGTACTTC	NA	TRBV28	TRBJ2-7	NA
CAWSRERAYEQYF	TGTGCCTGGAGTCGGGAAAGGGCTTACGAGCAGTACTTC	NA	TRBV30	TRBJ2-7	NA
CASSLGGNTDTQYF	TGTGCCAGCAGCTTAGGAGGGAACACAGATACGCAGTATTTT	NA	TRBV7-6	TRBJ2-3	NA
CASSSTRTSIPGELFF	TGTGCCAGCAGCTCCACCCGGACTAGCATTCCCGGGGAGCTGTTTTTT	TRBD2	TRBV9	TRBJ2-2	NA
CASTWTGTGNNEQFF	TGTGCCAGCACTTGGACCGGGACAGGGAACAATGAGCAGTTCTTC	TRBD1	TRBV2	TRBJ2-1	NA
CASSLSGGRLTDTQYF	TGTGCCAGCAGCTTATCTGGCGGGAGACTTACAGATACGCAGTATTTT	TRBD2	TRBV7-3	TRBJ2-3	NA
CASRGQGTLVVLHF	TGTGCCAGCAGGGGGCAGGGGACCTTGGTCGTCCTCCACTTT	NA	TRBV2	TRBJ1-6	few
CATTASGGSTEAFF	TGTGCCACCACTGCCTCGGGGGGGAGCACTGAAGCTTTCTTT	NA	TRBV15	TRBJ1-1	NA
CSVEGQPDLSTDTQYF	TGCAGCGTTGAGGGGCAGCCCGATTTAAGCACAGATACGCAGTATTTT	NA	TRBV29-1	TRBJ2-3	NA
CASSYPRGTNEKLFF	TGTGCCAGTAGTTATCCGCGGGGTACTAATGAAAAACTGTTTTTT	NA	TRBV19	TRBJ1-4	NA
CASRSRDRGTTGELFF	TGTGCCAGCAGGTCCCGGGACAGGGGTACGACCGGGGAGCTGTTTTTT	TRBD1	TRBV4-2	TRBJ2-2	NA
CASSLMGRLGAEAFF	TGTGCCAGCAGCTTAATGGGGCGGCTCGGCGCTGAAGCTTTCTTT	NA	TRBV7-2	TRBJ1-1	NA
CASSFSTGTYEQYF	TGTGCCAGCAGCTTTTCAACAGGTACCTACGAGCAGTACTTC	NA	TRBV11-2	TRBJ2-7	once
CASSARQVHTEAFF	TGTGCCAGCAGCGCCAGACAGGTTCACACTGAAGCTTTCTTT	NA	TRBV7-2	TRBJ1-1	once
CASSFLLSGSYNEQFF	TGTGCCAGCAGTTTCCTACTATCGGGCTCCTACAATGAGCAGTTCTTC	NA	TRBV27	TRBJ2-1	NA
CASTIEGDRGTDTQYF	TGTGCCAGCACCATAGAGGGGGACAGGGGCACAGATACGCAGTATTTT	TRBD1	TRBV11-3	TRBJ2-3	NA
CASSAGDRGNQPQHF	TGTGCCAGCAGTGCGGGGGACAGGGGCAATCAGCCCCAGCATTTT	TRBD1	TRBV6-1	TRBJ1-5	NA